The 19 T cell receptor beta chains listed next were all sequenced from one sample in a study of T cells after posttransplantation cyclophosphamide. Sequenced by immunoSEQ multiplex PCR; TCRdb stores in-frame clones only, minus some. The data show 30,000 to 45,000 clones, with around 80% seen just once and 6.5% to 9.5% held by the top ten. Treatment was busulfan-fludarabine conditioning, a marrow graft, and cyclophosphamide on days +3 and +4. Sequencing used CD4+ T cells sorted from blood, obtained about 1,900 days after a stem cell transplant with posttransplant cyclophosphamide. The receptors were sampled from a female patient in her 40s who received an allogeneic stem cell transplant from a related donor, was CMV-positive, and had no GVHD. Some T cells may be transferred from the graft donor.

The chain employs TRBV4-1 and TRBJ2-3; TRBD2 aligns across 7 bases. CDR3 length equals 16 residues. Unmatched junction bases numbered 9, after V lost 0 bases and J lost 6 bases. The germline V gene has CDR1 MGHRA and CDR2 YSYEKL. The CDR3 DNA reads TGCGCCAGCAGCCAAGATAAAGGACTAGTCACCGATACGCAGTATTTT. Its protein is CASSQDKGLVTDTQYF.

Concerning this clone: Other DNA sequences in this sample translate to the same CDR3. V gene TRBV10-3 combines with J gene TRBJ1-2, with D possibly TRBD1 on 5 matching bases. The CDR3 totals 14 residues. CDR1 is ENHRY and CDR2 is SYGVKD in the germline V gene. The germline V and J ends were trimmed by 2 bases and 7 bases, with 14 bases remaining between them. CDR3 DNA: TGTGCCATCAGTGAGCTGGGGGGAGAGAGTGGCTACACCTTC. Its protein is CAISELGGESGYTF.

This chain's CDR3 is CASIGRGPEKLFF. In DNA, the CDR3 is TGTGCCAGCATAGGCAGGGGCCCTGAAAAACTGTTTTTT. The V and J genes are TRBV6-4 and TRBJ1-4; the D gene is possibly TRBD1 (6 bases). The length of the CDR3 is 13 residues. The ends were cut back, 7 bases at V and 7 bases at J, with 13 bases in the middle. In germline, CDR1 is MRHNA, CDR2 SNTAGT.

The gene calls are TRBV4-1 and TRBJ1-4; 7 bases match TRBD1. Trimming cost V 4 bases and J 2 bases; bases outside gene matches: 4. CDR1 is MGHRA and CDR2 is YSYEKL in the germline V gene. This CDR3 comprises 15 residues. This chain's CDR3 is CASSLPGGTNEKLFF. Written as DNA, the CDR3 is TGCGCCAGCAGCCTCCCAGGGGGGACTAATGAAAAACTGTTTTTT.

This CDR3 is CAISDPTGEQYF. CDR3 bases: TGTGCCATCAGTGACCCGACCGGGGAGCAGTACTTC. The gene calls are TRBV10-3 and TRBJ2-7; D remains unclear. V lost 3 bases, J lost 7 bases, and 10 bases lay in between. Per germline, CDR1 ENHRY and CDR2 SYGVKD. This CDR3 contains 12 residues.

The chain joins TRBV7-3 to TRBJ2-3, with TRBD2 matching 12 bases. The CDR3 contains 16 residues. From germline, CDR1 is SGHTA and CDR2 FQGTGA. The J segment lost 1 base and the V segment lost 5 bases, leaving 4 bases of the junction unmatched. CDR3 residues: CASSPRLAGGTDTQYF. The CDR3 DNA sequence: TGTGCCAGCAGCCCTAGACTAGCGGGGGGCACAGATACGCAGTATTTT.

The DNA for the CDR3 is TGTGCCAGTAGCCCAAACCCCGGACAGTTTAATGAAAAACTGTTTTTT. Its protein product is CASSPNPGQFNEKLFF. The genes are TRBV19 and TRBJ1-4, with D possibly matching TRBD1 (6 bases). The V end was cut by 6 bases, the J end by 4 bases, with 18 bases between. CDR3 length equals 16 residues. Germline CDR1 reads LNHDA; CDR2 reads SQIVND (reference sequence).

The chain couples TRBV28 to TRBJ2-3; D may be TRBD1 (6 bases). Trimming cost V 6 bases and J 0 bases, with 16 bases left between them. Germline values: CDR1 MDHEN, CDR2 SYDVKM. This CDR3 region has 16 residues. In nucleotides, the CDR3 is TGTGCCAGCAGACAGGGACGCAGGAGAAGCACAGATACGCAGTATTTT. This translates into CASRQGRRRSTDTQYF.

In its sample, this clone was seen once. This chain links TRBV6-1 with TRBJ2-7; 7 bases agree with TRBD1. Germline V gives CDR1 MNHNS, CDR2 SASEGT. The CDR3 covers 18 residues. V lost 3 bases to trimming and J lost 1 base; unmatched junction nucleotides: 15. CDR3 sequence (DNA): TGTGCCAGCAGTGATAGGGACAGTAAATCCCGAGGGTCCTACGAGCAGTACTTC. Residues: CASSDRDSKSRGSYEQYF.

This chain joins TRBV18 and TRBJ2-4; tentative D call: TRBD1 (5 bases). This CDR3 has 14 residues. The germline V gene encodes CDR1 KGHSH and CDR2 LQKENI. With 4 bases removed from V and 8 bases from J, the gap between germline ends came to 15 bases. The CDR3 coding sequence is TGTGCCAGCTCACGACGACAGCCTGAGGACATTCAGTACTTC. Amino acid sequence: CASSRRQPEDIQYF.

The chain couples TRBV2 to TRBJ2-5, with 7 positions matching TRBD1. The V gene's germline CDR1 is SNHLY and CDR2 FYNNEI. V trimming: 0 bases; J trimming: 2 bases; junction bases outside the gene matches: 6. This CDR3 spans 16 amino acids. CDR3 region: CASSEALDRAQETQYF. The CDR3 nucleotides are TGTGCCAGCAGTGAAGCGCTTGACAGGGCGCAAGAGACCCAGTACTTC.

The V and J genes are TRBV5-1 and TRBJ2-7, with TRBD1 matching 7 bases. CDR1 is SGHRS and CDR2 is YFSETQ in the germline V gene. CDR3 length: 14 amino acids. With 4 bases clipped from V and 3 bases from J, the junction kept 7 bases outside the gene matches. Written as DNA, the CDR3 is TGCGCCAGCAGCCAACAGGGGAAGGACTACGAGCAGTACTTC. This gives the protein CASSQQGKDYEQYF.

This chain joins TRBV5-1 and TRBJ2-2, with 7 nucleotides matching TRBD1. V lost 3 bases, J lost 2 bases, and 4 bases stayed unmatched. CDR1 and CDR2 (germline): SGHRS, YFSETQ. The CDR3 has 15 residues. The CDR3 here is CASSSGQENTGELFF. DNA for the CDR3: TGCGCCAGCAGCTCCGGACAGGAAAACACCGGGGAGCTGTTTTTT.

The chain is built from TRBV9 and TRBJ1-1, with TRBD1 matching 7 bases. CDR1 and CDR2 (germline): SGDLS, YYNGEE. This CDR3 has 16 amino acids. Germline trimming cut 4 bases from V and 0 bases from J; bases unmatched to any gene: 9. CDR3 loop: CASSPTPGQMNTEAFF. In DNA, the CDR3 is TGTGCCAGCAGCCCCACCCCGGGACAGATGAACACTGAAGCTTTCTTT.

The CDR3 nucleotides read TGTGCCAGCAGCCACAGGCAGACCGATTACAATGAGCAGTTCTTC. This gives the protein CASSHRQTDYNEQFF. The chain couples TRBV6-5 to TRBJ2-1; weak D call: TRBD1 (5 bases). CDR1 is MNHEY and CDR2 is SVGAGI in the germline V gene. Trimming pared 6 bases from V and 4 bases from J, leaving 16 bases between. CDR3 length equals 15 residues.

The chain is built from TRBV6-1 and TRBJ1-1, with D maybe TRBD1 (6 bases). With 6 bases removed from V and 4 bases from J, the gap between germline ends came to 18 bases. The CDR3 length is 15 residues. Germline V gene data show CDR1 as MNHNS and CDR2 as SASEGT. The DNA of the CDR3 is TGTGCCAGCAGACCCGAGGGGGGGTTCGGCACTGAAGCTTTCTTT. Translation: CASRPEGGFGTEAFF.

The V and J genes are TRBV4-3 and TRBJ1-6, with no clear D. Germline V gene data show CDR1 as LGHNA and CDR2 as YSLEER. This CDR3 is built from 14 residues. V was pared by 4 bases and J by 14 bases, with 18 bases between. The CDR3 spells CASSLTAHSGTLHF. The CDR3 region has the DNA TGCGCCAGCAGCCTAACGGCCCACTCCGGGACCCTCCACTTT.

V usage is TRBV2 and J usage is TRBJ1-2; no reliable D call. Trimming took off 6 bases at V and 2 bases at J, with 16 bases between the two ends. Germline CDR1 and CDR2: SNHLY and FYNNEI. The CDR3 is 15 residues long. CDR3 bases: TGTGCCAGCAGGAAGGGAGGAGACACAAACTATGGCTACACCTTC. This sequence encodes CASRKGGDTNYGYTF. The full variable domain, rest sourced from reference TRBV2 and TRBJ1-2, is EPEVTQTPSHQVTQMGQEVILRCVPISNHLYFYWYRQILGQKVEFLVSFYNNEISEKSEIFDDQFSVERPDGSNFTLKIRSTKLEDSAMYFCASRKGGDTNYGYTFGSGTRLTVV.

The gene calls are TRBV4-1 and TRBJ1-3; TRBD1 matches at 10 bases. The germline CDR1 and CDR2 sequences are MGHRA and YSYEKL. After removal of 1 base from V and 0 bases from J, the junction contained 6 bases not matched to a gene. This CDR3 region has 18 residues. CDR3 nucleotides: TGCGCCAGCAGCCAAGTCATGGGACAGGGGAGCTCTGGAAACACCATATATTTT. The encoded protein is CASSQVMGQGSSGNTIYF.